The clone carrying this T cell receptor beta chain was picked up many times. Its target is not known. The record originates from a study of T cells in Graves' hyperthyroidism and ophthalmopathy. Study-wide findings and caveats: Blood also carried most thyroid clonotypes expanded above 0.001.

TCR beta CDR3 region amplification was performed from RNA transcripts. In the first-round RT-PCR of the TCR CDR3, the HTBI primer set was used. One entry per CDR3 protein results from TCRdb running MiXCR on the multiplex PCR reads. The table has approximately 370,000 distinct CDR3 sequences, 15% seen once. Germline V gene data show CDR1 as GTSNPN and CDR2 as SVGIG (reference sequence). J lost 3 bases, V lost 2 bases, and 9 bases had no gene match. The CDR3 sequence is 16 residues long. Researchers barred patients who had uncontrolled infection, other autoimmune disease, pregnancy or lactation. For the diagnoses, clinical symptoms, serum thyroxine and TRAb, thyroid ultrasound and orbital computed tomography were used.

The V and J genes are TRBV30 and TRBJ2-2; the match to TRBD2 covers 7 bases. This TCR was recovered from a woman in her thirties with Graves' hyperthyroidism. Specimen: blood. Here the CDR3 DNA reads TGTGCCTGGAGTCGGGGGGTTGAGGGCTACACCGGGGAGCTGTTTTTT. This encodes CAWSRGVEGYTGELFF.